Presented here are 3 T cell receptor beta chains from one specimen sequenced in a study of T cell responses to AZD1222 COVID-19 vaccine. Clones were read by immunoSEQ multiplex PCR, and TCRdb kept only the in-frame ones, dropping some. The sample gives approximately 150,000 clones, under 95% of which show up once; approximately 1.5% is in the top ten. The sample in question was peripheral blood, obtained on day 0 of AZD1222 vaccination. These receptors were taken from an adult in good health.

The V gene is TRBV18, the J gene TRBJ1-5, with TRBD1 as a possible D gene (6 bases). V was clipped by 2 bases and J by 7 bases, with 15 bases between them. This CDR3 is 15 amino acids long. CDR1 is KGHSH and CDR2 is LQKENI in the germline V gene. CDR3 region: CASSPMDWGQQPQHF. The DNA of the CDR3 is TGTGCCAGCTCACCAATGGACTGGGGGCAGCAGCCCCAGCATTTT.

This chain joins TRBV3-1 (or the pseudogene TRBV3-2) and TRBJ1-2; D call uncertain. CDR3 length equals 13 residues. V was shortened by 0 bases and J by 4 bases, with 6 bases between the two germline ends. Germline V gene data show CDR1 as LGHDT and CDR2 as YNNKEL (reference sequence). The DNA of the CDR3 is TGTGCCAGCAGCCAAGAAGGGTCCTATGGCTACACCTTC. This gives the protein CASSQEGSYGYTF.

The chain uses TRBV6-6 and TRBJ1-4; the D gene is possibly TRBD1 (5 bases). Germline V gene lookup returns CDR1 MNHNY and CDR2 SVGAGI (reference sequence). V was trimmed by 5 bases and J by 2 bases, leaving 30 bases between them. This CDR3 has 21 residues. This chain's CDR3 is CASSPYLNSGPRVGTNEKLFF. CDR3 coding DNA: TGTGCCAGCAGTCCCTATCTCAACTCCGGGCCCAGGGTGGGGACTAATGAAAAACTGTTTTTT.